The 18 T cell receptor beta chains reported below all come from one sample, sequenced in a study of T-cell reconstitution after alpha-beta-depleted transplantation in children. Unique molecular identifiers were incorporated into the prepared TCRbeta library. One entry per CDR3 protein results from TCRdb running MiXCR on the PCR reads. Altogether about 300,000 distinct CDR3 sequences are present, around 10% being singletons, with the ten largest covering around 7.6%. Sequences were derived from PBMCs, sampled before TCRalphabeta/CD19-depleted stem cell transplant. These receptors all come from a boy younger than two with acute myeloid leukemia, due to receive a stem cell transplant.

The chain is built from TRBV5-1 and TRBJ2-1, with a weak D call TRBD1 (6 bases). This CDR3 has 16 residues. CDR1 and CDR2 from the germline V gene are SGHRS and YFSETQ. Trimming pared 0 bases from V and 0 bases from J, leaving 10 bases between. CDR3 region: CASSLDDRFSYNEQFF. In DNA form, the CDR3 reads TGCGCCAGCAGCTTGGATGACAGGTTCTCCTACAATGAGCAGTTCTTC.

This clonotype was seen at least ten times. The J gene is TRBJ2-1, the V gene TRBV20-1; tentatively, D is TRBD2 (6 bases). Per the germline V gene, CDR1 is DFQATT and CDR2 is SNEGSKA (reference sequence). The CDR3 consists of 13 residues. V was pared by 4 bases and J by 7 bases, with 14 bases between. The DNA for the CDR3 is TGCAGTGCTAAGATGGGGGGTGGGAATGAGCAGTTCTTC. It yields the protein CSAKMGGGNEQFF.

Only a few counts were recorded for this clonotype. This chain uses TRBV19 with TRBJ2-7, with D perhaps being TRBD1 or TRBD2 (5 bases each). V was pared by 5 bases and J by 2 bases, with 10 bases between. The CDR3 covers 13 residues. In germline, CDR1 is LNHDA, CDR2 SQIVND (reference sequence). The CDR3 reads CASSVGPPYEQYF. Written as DNA, the CDR3 is TGTGCCAGTAGTGTGGGACCGCCCTACGAGCAGTACTTC.

The gene calls are TRBV3-1 and TRBJ2-3; 7 nucleotides match TRBD2. This CDR3 region has 14 residues. Trimming at V came to 3 bases and at J to 0 bases, leaving 0 bases not matched to a gene. Germline V CDR1 and CDR2: LGHDT, YNNKEL (reference sequence). The CDR3 here is CASSQRGSTDTQYF. DNA of the CDR3: TGTGCCAGCAGCCAGCGGGGGAGCACAGATACGCAGTATTTT.

This clonotype was observed at least ten times. The rearrangement uses TRBV20-1 and TRBJ1-5; D call uncertain. This CDR3 has 17 amino acids. CDR1 and CDR2 from the germline V gene are DFQATT and SNEGSKA (reference sequence). Trimming cost V 0 bases and J 3 bases, with 18 bases left between them. The CDR3 DNA is TGCAGTGCTAGAGAGAGAGTACCATATGTTAACAATCAGCCCCAGCATTTT. This codes for CSARERVPYVNNQPQHF.

This clonotype was recorded at least ten times. The chain is built from TRBV20-1 and TRBJ2-7; unclear D gene. Germline CDR1 and CDR2: DFQATT and SNEGSKA (reference sequence). V was cut by 3 bases and J by 1 base, with 13 bases left in between. The CDR3 is 14 amino acids. The CDR3 DNA reads TGCAGTGCTAGTCTCTTCTTCCGGTCCTACGAGCAGTACTTC. Its translation is CSASLFFRSYEQYF.

Points on this clonotype: A much larger clone differs from this one at a single base, so this may be a read error. This chain joins TRBV6-1 and TRBJ2-1; no firm D call. Germline values: CDR1 MNHNS, CDR2 SASEGT. V was shortened by 5 bases and J by 3 bases, with 17 bases between the two germline ends. This CDR3 has 16 residues. CDR3 in amino acids: CASSPSPGDLYNEQFF. The DNA for the CDR3 is TGTGCCAGCAGTCCATCTCCGGGTGACCTCTACAATGAGCAGTTCTTC.

The table lists this clonotype with many counts. The chain combines TRBV7-3 with TRBJ2-2; 11 positions agree with TRBD2. CDR1 SGHTA and CDR2 FQGTGA come from the germline V gene. V dropped 4 bases and J dropped 6; count of bases not matched to a gene: 4. The CDR3 has 15 amino acids. DNA for the CDR3: TGTGCCAGCAGCTCCCGGACTAGCGGGCCCGGGGAGCTGTTTTTT. Its translation: CASSSRTSGPGELFF.

The chain couples TRBV27 to TRBJ2-7, with 14 bases matching TRBD2. This CDR3 contains 17 residues. The germline gives CDR1 MNHEY, CDR2 SMNVEV (reference sequence). The J segment lost 3 bases and the V segment lost 4 bases, leaving 8 bases of the junction unmatched. In nucleotides, the CDR3 is TGTGCCAGCAGTTCCCGGGGACTAGCGGGAGCCGGCTACGAGCAGTACTTC. It codes for CASSSRGLAGAGYEQYF.

This clonotype was counted at least ten times. The chain combines TRBV29-1 with TRBJ2-5; no clear D. Germline CDR1 SQVTM, CDR2 ANQGSEA. The CDR3 length is 12 residues. Trimming stripped 3 bases from V and 5 bases from J, with 10 bases between. DNA of the CDR3: TGCAGCGTTGAGTGGCTAATGGAGACCCAGTACTTC. It translates to CSVEWLMETQYF.

This clonotype appeared a few times. The rearrangement links TRBV12-3 or TRBV12-4 to TRBJ1-1; D ambiguous. The CDR3 is 11 amino acids. V gave up 5 bases and J gave up 5 bases, with 6 bases separating them. Here the CDR3 DNA reads TGTGCCAGCAGTCCAGCGACTGAAGCTTTCTTT. Its protein product is CASSPATEAFF.

This clonotype was seen ten or more times. CDR3 DNA sequence: TGCGCCAGCAGCTTGGACAGGGGGTACACAGATACGCAGTATTTT. Its protein product is CASSLDRGYTDTQYF. This chain connects TRBV5-1 to TRBJ2-3; 8 bases line up with TRBD1. This CDR3 is 15 amino acids long. Germline CDR1 SGHRS, CDR2 YFSETQ. Trimming took 0 bases from V and 2 from J; bases not matched to a gene: 2.

There are a few counts of this clonotype. The DNA for the CDR3 is TGTGCCAGCAGTTTTTCCTTTTCCTCCTACGAGCAGTACTTC. This sequence encodes CASSFSFSSYEQYF. The chain combines TRBV12-3 or TRBV12-4 with TRBJ2-7; no firm D call. Between the trimmed V and J ends, which lost 3 bases and 0 bases, there was a span of 9 bases. The length of the CDR3 is 14 residues.

This clonotype was counted ten times or more. The rearrangement joins TRBV5-1 to TRBJ2-5, with 11 bases fitting TRBD2. The germline gives CDR1 SGHRS, CDR2 YFSETQ. V shed 0 bases, J shed 4 bases, and the junction held 2 bases outside the gene matches. This CDR3 comprises 15 residues. In DNA, the CDR3 is TGCGCCAGCAGCTTGGCTGGACTAGCGGGAGAGACCCAGTACTTC. Translated, it gives CASSLAGLAGETQYF.

This clonotype showed up many times. The chain uses TRBV9 and TRBJ2-3; TRBD2 agrees at 9 bases. Germline V CDR1 and CDR2: SGDLS, YYNGEE. Trimming at V came to 6 bases and at J to 4 bases, leaving 9 bases not matched to a gene. The CDR3 loop spans 15 amino acids. CDR3 residues: CASTDRGGAPDTQYF. CDR3 DNA: TGTGCCAGCACCGATCGCGGGGGGGCCCCAGATACGCAGTATTTT.

This clonotype showed up many times. J is TRBJ2-1 and V is TRBV4-3, with TRBD2 identical over 10 bases. The CDR3 extends over 16 amino acids. CDR1 LGHNA and CDR2 YSLEER come from the germline V gene. J lost 4 bases, V lost 6 bases, and 9 bases had no gene match. Here the CDR3 DNA reads TGCGCCAGCAGTCGTTCTAGCGGGAGACCTTACAATGAGCAGTTCTTC. Protein product: CASSRSSGRPYNEQFF.

There are many counts of this clonotype. CDR3 amino acids: CASILGGTQYF. CDR3 DNA sequence: TGCGCCAGCATACTAGGGGGTACGCAGTATTTT. The V call is TRBV5-1, the J call TRBJ2-3, with D possibly matching TRBD1 (6 bases). Germline V gene sequence: CDR1 SGHRS, CDR2 YFSETQ. V lost 6 bases, J lost 8 bases, and 10 bases lay in between. This CDR3 has 11 amino acids.

V usage is TRBV12-3 or TRBV12-4 and J usage is TRBJ2-2; D remains ambiguous. Trimming left V 5 bases short and J 1 base short, with 17 bases between. The CDR3 totals 17 residues. CDR3 in amino acids: CASSRYGADRNTGELFF. The CDR3 DNA reads TGTGCCAGCAGTCGCTACGGTGCCGATAGGAACACCGGGGAGCTGTTTTTT.